The rows below give T cell receptor beta chains drawn from one sample of a study of T cell responses to AZD1222 COVID-19 vaccine. Method: immunoSEQ multiplex PCR; TCRdb's copy keeps in-frame clones and lacks some. The profile shows about 62,000 clones, about 70% of them singletons. The sample consisted of peripheral blood, taken on day 0 of AZD1222 vaccination. Receptors originate from an adult in good health. Both conserved end residues are part of each CDR3. D genes are given only for firm matches. Only some rows state a clone size, as once, few, many or a class for expanded clones.

d_gene: NA
abundance: NA
len: 14
j_gene: TRBJ1-1
v_gene: TRBV4-1
CDR3aa: CASSQEEDNTEAFF
CDR3nt: TGCGCCAGCAGCCAAGAAGAAGATAACACTGAAGCTTTCTTT

d_gene: TRBD1
abundance: NA
len: 16
j_gene: TRBJ2-7
v_gene: TRBV5-6
CDR3aa: CASSITVNRGQTTQYF
CDR3nt: TGTGCCAGCAGTATAACCGTGAACAGGGGCCAGACTACGCAGTACTTC

d_gene: NA
abundance: NA
len: 13
j_gene: TRBJ2-7
v_gene: TRBV28
CDR3aa: CASSLVQGGEQYF
CDR3nt: TGTGCCAGCAGTTTAGTACAGGGCGGCGAGCAGTACTTC

d_gene: TRBD2
abundance: NA
len: 14
j_gene: TRBJ2-1
v_gene: TRBV19
CDR3aa: CASSWASGGPPEFF
CDR3nt: TGTGCCAGTAGTTGGGCTAGCGGGGGGCCACCTGAGTTCTTC

d_gene: NA
abundance: NA
len: 13
j_gene: TRBJ1-1
v_gene: TRBV6-2/TRBV6-3
CDR3aa: CASSWLGETEAFF
CDR3nt: TGTGCCAGCAGTTGGCTGGGGGAAACTGAAGCTTTCTTT

d_gene: NA
abundance: NA
len: 16
j_gene: TRBJ1-1
v_gene: TRBV5-5
CDR3aa: CASSRAPRTVNTEAFF
CDR3nt: TGTGCCAGCAGCCGGGCCCCTCGGACGGTAAACACTGAAGCTTTCTTT

d_gene: NA
abundance: NA
len: 13
j_gene: TRBJ1-2
v_gene: TRBV29-1
CDR3aa: CSGGTGDNYGYTF
CDR3nt: TGCAGCGGCGGGACGGGGGACAACTATGGCTACACCTTC

d_gene: NA
abundance: NA
len: 14
j_gene: TRBJ2-1
v_gene: TRBV10-3
CDR3aa: CAISESTTGREQFF
CDR3nt: TGTGCCATCAGTGAGTCGACGACGGGACGTGAGCAGTTCTTC

d_gene: TRBD1
abundance: NA
len: 13
j_gene: TRBJ1-2
v_gene: TRBV12-3/TRBV12-4
CDR3aa: CASSSQGDYGYTF
CDR3nt: TGTGCCAGCAGCTCACAGGGGGATTATGGCTACACCTTC

d_gene: NA
abundance: NA
len: 16
j_gene: TRBJ2-7
v_gene: TRBV7-8
CDR3aa: CASSPLGGQSNYEQYF
CDR3nt: TGTGCCAGCAGCCCTCTGGGGGGACAGTCCAACTACGAGCAGTACTTC

d_gene: NA
abundance: NA
len: 13
j_gene: TRBJ1-2
v_gene: TRBV5-6
CDR3aa: CASRLGSQAGYTF
CDR3nt: TGTGCCAGCAGGCTAGGTAGTCAGGCTGGCTACACCTTC

d_gene: NA
abundance: NA
len: 14
j_gene: TRBJ1-6
v_gene: TRBV3-1/TRBV3-2
CDR3aa: CASSQGTYNSPLHF
CDR3nt: TGTGCCAGCAGCCAAGGGACCTATAATTCACCCCTCCACTTT

d_gene: NA
abundance: few
len: 13
j_gene: TRBJ2-5
v_gene: TRBV7-8
CDR3aa: CASSSPPQETQYF
CDR3nt: TGTGCCAGCAGCTCGCCCCCCCAAGAGACCCAGTACTTC

d_gene: NA
abundance: NA
len: 16
j_gene: TRBJ2-3
v_gene: TRBV11-2
CDR3aa: CASSSLTVLSTDTQYF
CDR3nt: TGTGCCAGCAGCTCGCTGACAGTTCTTAGCACAGATACGCAGTATTTT

d_gene: NA
abundance: NA
len: 15
j_gene: TRBJ1-2
v_gene: TRBV3-1/TRBV3-2
CDR3aa: CASSQAHRTSYGYTF
CDR3nt: TGTGCCAGCAGCCAAGCCCACAGGACGAGCTATGGCTACACCTTC

d_gene: NA
abundance: NA
len: 16
j_gene: TRBJ1-5
v_gene: TRBV5-1
CDR3aa: CARRRNVGRSNQPQHF
CDR3nt: TGCGCCAGGAGGAGGAACGTGGGGAGGAGCAATCAGCCCCAGCATTTT

d_gene: NA
abundance: few
len: 14
j_gene: TRBJ1-5
v_gene: TRBV30
CDR3aa: CAWSLTDPRQPQHF
CDR3nt: TGTGCCTGGAGTCTGACAGACCCAAGGCAGCCCCAGCATTTT

d_gene: NA
abundance: NA
len: 14
j_gene: TRBJ1-6
v_gene: TRBV7-8
CDR3aa: CASSLGFYNSPLHF
CDR3nt: TGTGCCAGCAGCTTAGGTTTTTACAATTCACCCCTCCACTTT

d_gene: TRBD1
abundance: NA
len: 13
j_gene: TRBJ2-7
v_gene: TRBV13
CDR3aa: CASSPQGAWGQYF
CDR3nt: TGTGCCAGCAGCCCGCAGGGGGCATGGGGGCAGTACTTC

d_gene: NA
abundance: once
len: 13
j_gene: TRBJ2-1
v_gene: TRBV7-9
CDR3aa: CASSSISYNEQFF
CDR3nt: TGTGCCAGCAGCTCTATCTCCTACAATGAGCAGTTCTTC

d_gene: NA
abundance: NA
len: 14
j_gene: TRBJ1-1
v_gene: TRBV6-6
CDR3aa: CASSYSGTNTEAFF
CDR3nt: TGTGCCAGCAGTTACTCGGGGACGAACACTGAAGCTTTCTTT

d_gene: NA
abundance: NA
len: 15
j_gene: TRBJ1-6
v_gene: TRBV19
CDR3aa: CASSLRQANNSPLHF
CDR3nt: TGTGCCAGTAGTCTTAGACAGGCCAATAATTCACCCCTCCACTTT

d_gene: NA
abundance: NA
len: 14
j_gene: TRBJ1-5
v_gene: TRBV5-1
CDR3aa: CASSRDRINQPQHF
CDR3nt: TGCGCCAGCAGCCGAGACAGAATTAATCAGCCCCAGCATTTT

d_gene: NA
abundance: NA
len: 14
j_gene: TRBJ1-3
v_gene: TRBV5-1
CDR3aa: CASMEGSSGNTIYF
CDR3nt: TGCGCCAGCATGGAGGGTAGCTCTGGAAACACCATATATTTT

d_gene: NA
abundance: NA
len: 12
j_gene: TRBJ2-2
v_gene: TRBV18
CDR3aa: CGGGINPGELFF
CDR3nt: TGTGGCGGCGGGATCAACCCCGGGGAGCTGTTTTTT

d_gene: TRBD2
abundance: NA
len: 15
j_gene: TRBJ2-3
v_gene: TRBV5-4
CDR3aa: CASSHGGLATDTQYF
CDR3nt: TGTGCCAGCAGCCACGGGGGACTAGCAACTGATACGCAGTATTTT

d_gene: NA
abundance: NA
len: 14
j_gene: TRBJ1-1
v_gene: TRBV14
CDR3aa: CASSRRPVDTEAFF
CDR3nt: TGTGCCAGCAGCCGCCGGCCGGTCGACACTGAAGCTTTCTTT

d_gene: NA
abundance: NA
len: 11
j_gene: TRBJ2-5
v_gene: TRBV7-2
CDR3aa: CASSFYETQYF
CDR3nt: TGTGCCAGCAGCTTCTACGAGACCCAGTACTTC